Listed below are T cell receptor beta chains from one sample, sequenced in a study of shared clonotypes between healthy human individuals. Repertoires were generated with immunoSEQ multiplex PCR, while TCRdb's copy carries only in-frame clones and drops some. The sample yields approximately 1.9 million clones, around 95% seen once. The sequenced sample consisted of naive CD8+ T cells from PBMCs. The receptors here all came from a man younger than 30 in good health. Some clones in this sample may be carry-over from other donors' samples. Each CDR3 is given with its conserved first and last residue. A D gene is named only where the DNA matches it firmly.

11 TRBJ2-7 NA TRBV5-5 CASSLWGEQYF TGTGCCAGCAGCTTGTGGGGAGAGCAGTACTTC
14 TRBJ2-1 NA TRBV28 CASSYIGRHNEQFF TGTGCCAGCAGTTACATAGGTCGGCACAATGAGCAGTTCTTC
16 TRBJ2-7 NA TRBV7-8 CASRPLGQGSGHEQYF TGTGCCAGCAGACCTCTGGGGCAGGGTTCAGGACACGAGCAGTACTTC
15 TRBJ2-1 NA TRBV7-9 CASSLARDPKGEQFF TGTGCCAGCAGCTTAGCGCGGGACCCGAAAGGTGAGCAGTTCTTC
13 TRBJ2-7 NA TRBV6-5 CASSYTGSGEQYF TGTGCCAGCAGTTACACCGGTTCCGGCGAGCAGTACTTC
12 TRBJ2-1 NA TRBV11-2 CASSFGVNEQFF TGTGCCAGCAGCTTCGGGGTTAATGAGCAGTTCTTC
16 TRBJ2-1 TRBD2 TRBV19 CASSTSGRLRSDEQFF TGTGCCAGTAGTACTAGCGGGAGACTCCGTAGTGATGAGCAGTTCTTC
15 TRBJ2-7 TRBD2 TRBV15 CATSNGGNPVYEQYF TGTGCCACCAGCAACGGGGGGAACCCCGTCTACGAGCAGTACTTC
12 TRBJ2-7 NA TRBV27 CASMAGSYEQYF TGTGCCAGCATGGCAGGGTCCTACGAGCAGTACTTC
13 TRBJ2-2 NA TRBV11-2 CASSLWGTGELFF TGTGCCAGCAGCTTATGGGGGACCGGGGAGCTGTTTTTT
13 TRBJ2-7 NA TRBV6-5 CASSYSSGAEQYF TGTGCCAGCAGTTACTCGTCCGGTGCCGAGCAGTACTTC
14 TRBJ2-1 TRBD1 TRBV2 CASSTGQGLSEQFF TGTGCCAGCAGTACGGGACAGGGTCTCAGTGAGCAGTTCTTC
13 TRBJ2-5 NA TRBV6-6 CASSQQGHETQYF TGTGCCAGCAGTCAACAGGGACATGAAACCCAGTACTTC
13 TRBJ2-7 NA TRBV29-1 CSFRGGSSYEQYF TGCAGCTTCAGGGGGGGGAGCTCCTACGAGCAGTACTTC
15 TRBJ1-2 NA TRBV10-3 CAITGDQRRVNGYTF TGTGCCATCACCGGGGACCAAAGAAGAGTCAATGGCTACACCTTC
16 TRBJ2-1 NA TRBV7-3 CASSLEPGSSYNEQFF TGTGCCAGCAGTCTAGAGCCCGGAAGCTCCTACAATGAGCAGTTCTTC
13 TRBJ1-1 NA TRBV7-9 CASSFRGGEEAFF TGTGCCAGCAGCTTCCGGGGAGGTGAGGAAGCTTTCTTT